The next 32 T cell receptor beta chains were all read from a single sample in a study of human T cells and chemical hapten exposure. TCRdb reprocessed the RACE reads via MiXCR and lists one record per CDR3 protein. The table lists fewer than 95,000 distinct CDR3 sequences, approximately 9.9% of them singletons. Time point indicated: patch test 2, 6 weeks after DPC sensitization. Treatment: therapeutic diphenylcyclopropenone sensitization with weekly scalp DPC. Sequencing used whole blood, obtained in connection with sensitization to the hapten diphenylcyclopropenone (DPC). These receptors all stem from a middle-aged man with alopecia areata. Some clones in this sample may be carry-over from other donors' samples.

This clonotype was recorded at least ten times. The rearrangement links TRBV7-2 to TRBJ1-2; 9 bases fit TRBD1. The germline gives CDR1 SGHTA, CDR2 FQGNSA. The CDR3 runs 16 residues. After removal of 5 bases from V and 2 bases from J, the junction contained 9 bases not matched to a gene. The CDR3 nucleotides read TGTGCCAGCAGCCGTCAGGGGGGACAGGGAAACTATGGCTACACCTTC. Protein sequence: CASSRQGGQGNYGYTF.

This clonotype turned up a few times. The genes are TRBV9 and TRBJ2-2; no clear D. The V gene's germline CDR1 is SGDLS and CDR2 YYNGEE. Deletions cut 2 bases from V and 4 bases from J, with 6 bases between. The CDR3 consists of 13 residues. This CDR3 reads CASSVDITGELFF. Here the CDR3 DNA reads TGTGCCAGCAGCGTGGATATCACCGGGGAGCTGTTTTTT.

The chain combines TRBV21-1 with TRBJ2-7; no DNA check was done on the table's D call, TRBD1. TRBV21-1 is designated a pseudogene. The CDR3 has 16 residues. The CDR3 DNA reads TGTGCCAGCAGCACTGTTGAGGGACAGGACTCCTACGAGCAGTACGTC. Amino acids: CASSTVEGQDSYEQYV.

The V and J genes are TRBV6-6 and TRBJ2-7; D unclear. Trimming took 7 bases from V and 5 from J, leaving 18 bases between them. The CDR3 is made up of 14 amino acids. CDR1 MNHNY and CDR2 SVGAGI come from the germline V gene (reference sequence). Here the CDR3 DNA reads TGTGCCAGCACGGGCTACGGTGGGTTGGACGAGCAGTACGTC. As protein: CASTGYGGLDEQYV.

This clonotype was counted only a few times. The genes are TRBV5-1 and TRBJ2-1, with a tentative D call TRBD1 (5 bases). CDR3 size: 15 residues. V was cut by 1 base and J by 0 bases, with 8 bases left in between. Germline V gene lookup returns CDR1 SGHRS and CDR2 YFSETQ. The CDR3 spells CASSLTDSSYNEQFF. The CDR3 DNA is TGCGCCAGCAGCTTGACTGACAGCTCCTACAATGAGCAGTTCTTC.

In its sample, this clonotype was seen a few times. The chain uses TRBV6-5 and TRBJ1-5; no definite D call. Trimming pared 6 bases from V and 6 bases from J, leaving 18 bases between. The germline V gene has CDR1 MNHEY and CDR2 SVGAGI. This CDR3 spans 15 amino acids. CDR3 DNA sequence: TGTGCCAGCAGCCCCGATTTCGGCCCCGGTCAGCCCCAGCATTTT. Translation gives CASSPDFGPGQPQHF.

The chain combines TRBV11-1 with TRBJ1-1; D is uncertain. The CDR3 contains 13 residues. Trimming shortened V by 1 base and J by 1 base, and 4 bases separated the two germline ends. CDR1 and CDR2 from the germline V gene are SGHAT and FQDESV (reference sequence). CDR3 coding DNA: TGTGCCAGCAGCTTAGTCTGGAACACTGAAGCTTTCTTT. Translating gives CASSLVWNTEAFF.

This clonotype was observed a handful of times. The chain recombines TRBV10-3 with TRBJ2-3, with D uncertain. V lost 5 bases and J lost 0, with 6 bases in between. Per germline, CDR1 ENHRY and CDR2 SYGVKD. This CDR3 has 13 residues. CDR3 nucleotides: TGTGCCATCAGTTACGACAGCACAGATACGCAGTATTTT. Protein sequence: CAISYDSTDTQYF.

This sequence joins TRBV12-3 or TRBV12-4 and TRBJ1-6, with D possibly matching TRBD1 (6 bases). The CDR3 totals 14 residues. V was pared by 4 bases and J by 8 bases, with 12 bases between. The CDR3 bases are TGTGCCAGCAGTTCAGACAGGCCCCATTCACCCCTCCACTTT. It translates to CASSSDRPHSPLHF.

V usage is TRBV19 and J usage is TRBJ1-5; possible D gene TRBD1, 6 bases. With 4 bases removed from V and 2 bases from J, the gap between germline ends came to 15 bases. The CDR3 is 16 residues long. Germline-derived CDR1 and CDR2 are LNHDA and SQIVND (reference sequence). The CDR3 nucleotides read TGTGCCAGTAGTACACAGGGTTCCCAGGGCAATCAGCCCCAGCATTTT. Translation gives CASSTQGSQGNQPQHF.

This clonotype was seen repeatedly, ten times or more. The J gene is TRBJ1-4, the V gene TRBV10-2; no definite D call. In germline, CDR1 is WSHSY, CDR2 SAAADI. V was clipped by 6 bases and J by 7 bases, with 9 bases between them. This CDR3 has 12 amino acids. The CDR3 here is CASSVTGEKLFF. The CDR3 DNA follows: TGCGCCAGCAGCGTTACGGGTGAAAAACTGTTTTTT.

The chain uses TRBV4-3 and TRBJ2-7; D is possibly TRBD2 (5 bases). The CDR3 spans 14 residues. Germline V gene lookup returns CDR1 LGHNA and CDR2 YSLEER. V gave up 4 bases and J gave up 4 bases, with 14 bases separating them. CDR3 DNA sequence: TGCGCCAGCAGCCCGGCGGGTGGACTTTACGAGCAGTACTTC. It encodes CASSPAGGLYEQYF.

This clonotype was observed a few times. The J gene is TRBJ2-3, the V gene TRBV14; D might be TRBD1 (5 bases). Germline V lookup: CDR1 SGHDN, CDR2 FVKESK. The length of the CDR3 is 15 residues. V was trimmed by 1 base and J by 8 bases, leaving 16 bases between them. The CDR3 loop reads CASSQVGARSRTQYF. CDR3 nucleotides: TGTGCCAGCAGCCAAGTAGGGGCCCGGTCACGTACGCAGTATTTT.

Many counts were recorded for this clonotype. The chain couples TRBV5-1 to TRBJ1-1; 9 nucleotides match TRBD1. The V and J ends lost 4 bases and 6 bases, in that order; junction bases with no gene match: 10. The CDR3 runs to 15 residues. Per the germline V gene, CDR1 is SGHRS and CDR2 is YFSETQ. DNA for the CDR3: TGCGCCAGCAGCCCCCGGGACAGGGCGTCCCCTGAAGCTTTCTTT. It specifies CASSPRDRASPEAFF.

The chain couples TRBV28 to TRBJ2-7, with a tentative D call TRBD2 (5 bases). CDR1 and CDR2 from the germline V gene are MDHEN and SYDVKM. The CDR3 contains 15 residues. Trimming left V 5 bases short and J 4 bases short, with 18 bases between. The CDR3 DNA sequence: TGTGCCAGCAGTACCAAGCGGTGGGCCTTGTACGAGCAGTACTTC. Translated: CASSTKRWALYEQYF.

The V gene is TRBV9, the J gene TRBJ2-3; 8 bases are shared with TRBD2. Germline loops: CDR1 SGDLS, CDR2 YYNGEE. The CDR3 totals 13 residues. V shed 4 bases, J shed 8 bases, and the junction held 6 bases outside the gene matches. The CDR3 protein is CASSPREGGTQYF. DNA for the CDR3: TGTGCCAGCAGCCCCCGGGAGGGTGGTACGCAGTATTTT.

The rearrangement links TRBV18 to TRBJ2-3; D may correspond to TRBD1 or TRBD2 (5 bases each). The V and J ends lost 4 bases and 0 bases respectively, with 8 bases between them. The CDR3 totals 14 residues. Germline assignment: CDR1 KGHSH and CDR2 LQKENI. DNA of the CDR3: TGTGCCAGCTCACGCTGGGACAGCACAGATACGCAGTATTTT. It yields the protein CASSRWDSTDTQYF.

V is TRBV10-2 and J is TRBJ2-7; D is perhaps TRBD1 (6 bases). The length of the CDR3 is 13 residues. From germline, CDR1 is WSHSY and CDR2 SAAADI. Trimming cost V 3 bases and J 2 bases, with 8 bases left between them. CDR3 loop: CASSEGQTYEQYV. The CDR3 nucleotides are TGCGCCAGCAGTGAAGGACAGACCTACGAGCAGTACGTC.

This clonotype was recorded a few times. V and J are TRBV12-3 or TRBV12-4 and TRBJ1-2; D is unresolved. V dropped 2 bases and J dropped 8 bases, with 12 bases sitting between them. This CDR3 is built from 13 residues. The CDR3 DNA reads TGTGCCAGCAGTTTATTTGGGCGAGGAGGCTACACCTTC. Translation gives CASSLFGRGGYTF.

This chain uses TRBV5-1 with TRBJ2-7, with D maybe TRBD2 (5 bases). This CDR3 has 13 residues. Germline V gene sequence: CDR1 SGHRS, CDR2 YFSETQ. Trimming removed 3 bases from V and 7 bases from J, with 14 bases in between. CDR3 sequence reads: CASSSGLLLEQYF. The DNA of the CDR3 is TGCGCCAGCAGCTCCGGACTTCTCCTGGAGCAGTACTTC.

The chain couples TRBV28 to TRBJ2-1; 9 nucleotides line up with TRBD2. V gave up 10 bases and J gave up 4 bases; unmatched junction bases: 8. Per germline, CDR1 MDHEN and CDR2 SYDVKM. This CDR3 spans 14 amino acids. The CDR3 loop is CATTAGGLYNEQFF. CDR3 DNA sequence: TGTGCCACCACAGCGGGAGGCCTTTACAATGAGCAGTTCTTC.

This clonotype has a count of ten or more. The chain uses TRBV6-1 and TRBJ1-2; tentative D call: TRBD1 (6 bases). Trimming cost V 5 bases and J 2 bases, with 15 bases left between them. The germline V gene has CDR1 MNHNS and CDR2 SASEGT. The CDR3 runs 15 residues. CDR3 loop: CASSILSTGNYGYTF. The CDR3, as DNA: TGTGCCAGCAGTATACTGAGTACAGGGAACTATGGCTACACCTTC.

This clonotype was counted ten times or more. V and J are TRBV29-1 and TRBJ2-1; D gene ambiguous. Germline CDR1 reads SQVTM; CDR2 reads ANQGSEA. V was cut by 4 bases and J by 0 bases, with 7 bases left in between. The CDR3 covers 13 residues. In nucleotides, the CDR3 is TGCAGCGTTGTAAACTTCTCCTACAATGAGCAGTTCTTC. Amino acids: CSVVNFSYNEQFF.

This clonotype showed up many times. The chain has TRBV6-1 and TRBJ1-5, with no clear D. Trimming pared 2 bases from V and 0 bases from J, leaving 5 bases between. Germline CDR1 MNHNS, CDR2 SASEGT. This CDR3 has 14 amino acids. CDR3 nucleotides: TGTGCCAGCAGTGAACCAGATAGCAATCAGCCCCAGCATTTT. This codes for CASSEPDSNQPQHF.

This clonotype came up a few times. CDR3 sequence: CASGLVLGLAGTTDTQYF. The CDR3 DNA is TGTGCTAGTGGTTTGGTACTGGGACTAGCGGGAACCACAGATACGCAGTATTTT. This chain connects TRBV12-5 to TRBJ2-3; TRBD2 matches 13 bases. CDR3 size: 18 residues. V trimming: 0 bases; J trimming: 2 bases; junction bases outside the gene matches: 5. Germline V gives CDR1 LGHNT, CDR2 FRNRAP.

This clonotype appeared a few times. The chain links TRBV5-1 to TRBJ1-1, with D possibly being TRBD1 (5 bases). The CDR3 consists of 15 residues. CDR1 and CDR2 (germline): SGHRS, YFSETQ. The ends were cut back, 1 base at V and 3 bases at J, with 13 bases in the middle. The CDR3 coding sequence is TGCGCCAGCAGCTTGATCAGGGTTGGAGACACTGAAGCTTTCTTT. Amino acid sequence: CASSLIRVGDTEAFF.

This clonotype was counted only a few times. The chain has TRBV20-1 and TRBJ1-4, with D perhaps matching TRBD1 (6 bases). The germline gives CDR1 DFQATT, CDR2 SNEGSKA (reference sequence). With 5 bases removed from V and 0 bases from J, the gap between germline ends came to 22 bases. The CDR3 has 18 amino acids. The CDR3 region has the DNA TGCAGTGCTCGAAAGCCACAGGGTTTTATTTCAACTAATGAAAAACTGTTTTTT. Translation gives CSARKPQGFISTNEKLFF.

This clonotype was found a few times. V and J are TRBV2 and TRBJ2-2, with 7 bases fitting TRBD2. J was trimmed by 6 bases and V by 1 base; bases with no gene match: 14. The length of the CDR3 is 18 residues. Germline CDR1 SNHLY, CDR2 FYNNEI. The CDR3 protein is CASSEEGSLAAVSGELFF. The CDR3 nucleotides are TGTGCCAGCAGTGAAGAAGGAAGCCTAGCGGCCGTCTCCGGGGAGCTGTTTTTT.

The chain employs TRBV9 and TRBJ2-1; 7 bases match TRBD2. This CDR3 is built from 11 residues. Germline CDR1 SGDLS, CDR2 YYNGEE. Losses at the gene ends were 9 bases for V and 9 bases for J; bases not matched to a gene: 6. The CDR3 DNA reads TGTGCCACCCTGACTAGCCCTGAGCAGTTCTTC. Protein product: CATLTSPEQFF. Filled out from reference TRBV9 and TRBJ2-1, the complete variable domain reads DSGVTQTPKHLITATGQRVTLRCSPRSGDLSVYWYQQSLDQGLQFLIQYYNGEERAKGNILERFSAQQFPDLHSELNLSSLELGDSALYFCATLTSPEQFFGPGTRLTVL.

This clonotype was seen only a few times. The V call is TRBV6-1, the J call TRBJ2-3; a possible D gene is TRBD2 (5 bases). V was cut by 4 bases and J by 2 bases, with 13 bases left in between. The CDR3 has 15 amino acids. Germline V lookup: CDR1 MNHNS, CDR2 SASEGT. This chain's CDR3 is CASSVIALDTDTQYF. The CDR3 DNA follows: TGTGCCAGCAGTGTAATAGCGTTGGACACAGATACGCAGTATTTT.

The V call is TRBV10-3, the J call TRBJ2-5; 9 bases fit TRBD2. The ends lost 7 bases at V and 4 bases at J; junction bases unmatched: 7. The CDR3 length is 14 residues. CDR1 and CDR2 (germline): ENHRY, SYGVKD. CDR3 nucleotide sequence: TGTGCCATCAAGGAGGCTAGCGGGATAGAGACCCAGTACTTC. Protein sequence: CAIKEASGIETQYF.

V gene TRBV20-1 combines with J gene TRBJ2-7, with D tentatively TRBD2 (6 bases). The CDR3 loop spans 15 amino acids. Germline-derived CDR1 and CDR2 are DFQATT and SNEGSKA (reference sequence). V dropped 2 bases and J dropped 0 bases, with 14 bases sitting between them. As DNA, the CDR3 is TGCAGTGCTAGACCGCCGGGACTCAGCTCCTACGAGCAGTACTTC. Translating gives CSARPPGLSSYEQYF.